This T cell receptor (beta chain) is from a study of tumor-infiltrating lymphocytes in primary liver carcinoma. This CDR3 contains 17 residues. Germline CDR1 and CDR2: SGHAT and FQNNGV. Constant-region priming of approximately 0.55 ug total RNA yielded TCR beta cDNA. Libraries covering TCR beta were generated through three nested multiplex PCR rounds (using a slightly modified ARM-PCR). The opening two PCR rounds, around 11 cycles each, paired TRBV1-TRBV30 forward primers with a C-beta reverse primer. TCRdb re-derived calls from the multiplex PCR reads in MiXCR, one entry per CDR3 protein. Of about 100,000 distinct CDR3 sequences detected, about three quarters appear once; the ten largest clones hold over 9.5%. As to this clonotype: At one end the junction does not follow the germline gene, possibly because of a read error.

Unsorted bulk tissue (roughly 18-32 mg) underwent RNA and DNA co-extraction. The chain combines TRBV11-2 with TRBJ2-1; the match to TRBD2 covers 14 bases. This TCR came from a woman aged 55 to 70 with primary liver carcinoma and hepatitis B virus infection. The sample comprised liver tumor tissue from sampling region 5. Subset specified: tumor region T5, tumor centre. CDR3 amino acids: CASSRRLAGGSGDEQFF. The CDR3 DNA follows: TGTGCCAGCAGCAGGAGACTAGCGGGAGGGTCTGGGGATGAGCAATTCTTC.